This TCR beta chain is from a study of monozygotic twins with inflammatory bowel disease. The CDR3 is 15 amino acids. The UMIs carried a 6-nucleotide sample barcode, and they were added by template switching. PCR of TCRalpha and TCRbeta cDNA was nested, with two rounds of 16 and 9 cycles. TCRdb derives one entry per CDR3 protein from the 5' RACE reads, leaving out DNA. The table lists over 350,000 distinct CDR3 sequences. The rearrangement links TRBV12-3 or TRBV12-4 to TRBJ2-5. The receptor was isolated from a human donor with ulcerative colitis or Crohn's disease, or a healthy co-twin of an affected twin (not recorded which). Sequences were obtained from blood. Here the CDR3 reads CASSQGRLNQETQYF.